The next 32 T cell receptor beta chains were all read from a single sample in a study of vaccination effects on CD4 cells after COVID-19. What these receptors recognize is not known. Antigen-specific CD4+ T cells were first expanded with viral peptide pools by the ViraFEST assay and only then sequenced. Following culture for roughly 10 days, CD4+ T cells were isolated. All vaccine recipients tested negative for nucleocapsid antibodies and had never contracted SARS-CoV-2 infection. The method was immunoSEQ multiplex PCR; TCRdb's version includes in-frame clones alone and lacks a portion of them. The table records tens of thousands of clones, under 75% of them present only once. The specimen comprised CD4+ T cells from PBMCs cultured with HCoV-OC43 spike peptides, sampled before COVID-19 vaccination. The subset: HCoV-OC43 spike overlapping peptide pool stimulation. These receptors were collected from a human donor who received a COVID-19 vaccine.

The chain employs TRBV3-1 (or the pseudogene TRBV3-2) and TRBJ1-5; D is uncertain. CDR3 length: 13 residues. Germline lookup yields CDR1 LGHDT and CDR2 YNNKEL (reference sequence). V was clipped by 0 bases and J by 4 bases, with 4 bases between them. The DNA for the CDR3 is TGTGCCAGCAGCCAAGATCGGAATCAGCCCCAGCATTTT. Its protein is CASSQDRNQPQHF.

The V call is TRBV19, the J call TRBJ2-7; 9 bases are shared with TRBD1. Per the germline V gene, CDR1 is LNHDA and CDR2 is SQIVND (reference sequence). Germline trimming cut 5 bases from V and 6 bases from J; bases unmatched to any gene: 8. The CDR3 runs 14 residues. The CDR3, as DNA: TGTGCCAGTAGTCTACAGGGGGCGTGGGGCGAGCAGTACGTC. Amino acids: CASSLQGAWGEQYV.

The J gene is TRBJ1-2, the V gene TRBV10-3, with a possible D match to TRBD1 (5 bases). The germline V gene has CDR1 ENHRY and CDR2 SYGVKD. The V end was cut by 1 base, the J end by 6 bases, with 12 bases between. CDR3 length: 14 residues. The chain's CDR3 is CAISEFQGIDGYTF. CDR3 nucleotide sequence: TGTGCCATCAGTGAGTTCCAGGGAATCGATGGCTACACCTTC.

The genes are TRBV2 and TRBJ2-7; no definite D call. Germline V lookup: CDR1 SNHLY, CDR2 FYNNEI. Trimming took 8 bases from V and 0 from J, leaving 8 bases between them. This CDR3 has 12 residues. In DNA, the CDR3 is TGTGCCAGCTCCCTTTCCTCCTACGAGCAGTACGTC. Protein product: CASSLSSYEQYV.

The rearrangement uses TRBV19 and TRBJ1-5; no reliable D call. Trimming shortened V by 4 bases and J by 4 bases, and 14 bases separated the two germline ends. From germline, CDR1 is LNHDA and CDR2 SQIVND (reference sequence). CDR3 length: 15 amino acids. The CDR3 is CASSTSQILNQPQHF. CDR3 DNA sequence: TGTGCCAGTAGTACGAGCCAGATACTGAATCAGCCCCAGCATTTT.

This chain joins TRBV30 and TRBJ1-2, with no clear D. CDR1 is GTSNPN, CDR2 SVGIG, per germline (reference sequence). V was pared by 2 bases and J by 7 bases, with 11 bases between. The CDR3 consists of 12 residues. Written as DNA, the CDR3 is TGTGCCTGGAGTCAAGGGCAGCCTGGCTACACCTTC. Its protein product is CAWSQGQPGYTF. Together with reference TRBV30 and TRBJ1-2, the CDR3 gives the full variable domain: SQTIHQWPATLVQPVGSPLSLECTVEGTSNPNLYWYRQAAGRGLQLLFYSVGIGQISSEVPQNLSASRPQDRQFILSSKKLLLSDSGFYLCAWSQGQPGYTFGSGTRLTVV.

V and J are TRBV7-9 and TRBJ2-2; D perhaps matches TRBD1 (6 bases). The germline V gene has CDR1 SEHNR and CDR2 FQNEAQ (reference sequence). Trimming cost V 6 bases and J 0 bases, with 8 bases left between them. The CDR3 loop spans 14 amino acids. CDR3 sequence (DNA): TGTGCCAGCAGGAGGACAGCGAACACCGGGGAGCTGTTTTTT. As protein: CASRRTANTGELFF.

The CDR3 loop reads CASSLGLFRGGTGELFF. The CDR3 region has the DNA TGTGCCAGCAGCTTGGGATTGTTCAGGGGGGGCACCGGGGAGCTGTTTTTT. The chain couples TRBV5-4 to TRBJ2-2; D may be TRBD1 or TRBD2 (7 bases each). The CDR3 has 17 residues. Germline CDR1 reads SGHNT; CDR2 reads YYREEE (reference sequence). V was pared by 0 bases and J by 4 bases, with 16 bases between.

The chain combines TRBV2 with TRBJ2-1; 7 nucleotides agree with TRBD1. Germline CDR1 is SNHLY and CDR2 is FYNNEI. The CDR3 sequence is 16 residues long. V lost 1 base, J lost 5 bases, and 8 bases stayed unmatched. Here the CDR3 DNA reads TGTGCCAGCAGTGAAGGATACTTCGGGACAGACAATGAGCAGTTCTTC. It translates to CASSEGYFGTDNEQFF.

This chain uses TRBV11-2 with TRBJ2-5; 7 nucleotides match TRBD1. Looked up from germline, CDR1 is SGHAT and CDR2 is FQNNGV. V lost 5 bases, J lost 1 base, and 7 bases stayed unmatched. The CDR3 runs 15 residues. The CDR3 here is CASSKDRVGQETQYF. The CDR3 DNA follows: TGTGCCAGCAGCAAAGACAGGGTCGGCCAAGAGACCCAGTACTTC.

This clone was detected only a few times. As DNA, the CDR3 is TGTGCCTCCACCGGGATTGTAAGGGGCAATCAGCCCCAGCATTTT. As protein: CASTGIVRGNQPQHF. The genes are TRBV19 and TRBJ1-5; no clear D. CDR3 length: 15 amino acids. The V gene's germline CDR1 is LNHDA and CDR2 SQIVND (reference sequence). V shed 11 bases and J shed 2 bases, with 19 bases lying between them. Full variable domain (outside the CDR3, taken from reference TRBV19 and TRBJ1-5): DGGITQSPKYLFRKEGQNVTLSCEQNLNHDAMYWYRQDPGQGLRLIYYSQIVNDFQKGDIAEGYSVSREKKESFPLTVTSAQKNPTAFYLCASTGIVRGNQPQHFGDGTRLSIL.

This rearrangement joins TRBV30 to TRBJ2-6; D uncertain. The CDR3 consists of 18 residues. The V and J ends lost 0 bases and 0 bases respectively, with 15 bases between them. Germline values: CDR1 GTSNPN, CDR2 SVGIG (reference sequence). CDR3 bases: TGTGCCTGGAGTGTATCCTCAGCGCGAGCCTCTGGGGCCAACGTCCTGACTTTC. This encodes CAWSVSSARASGANVLTF. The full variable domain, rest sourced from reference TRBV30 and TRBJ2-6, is SQTIHQWPATLVQPVGSPLSLECTVEGTSNPNLYWYRQAAGRGLQLLFYSVGIGQISSEVPQNLSASRPQDRQFILSSKKLLLSDSGFYLCAWSVSSARASGANVLTFGAGSRLTVL.

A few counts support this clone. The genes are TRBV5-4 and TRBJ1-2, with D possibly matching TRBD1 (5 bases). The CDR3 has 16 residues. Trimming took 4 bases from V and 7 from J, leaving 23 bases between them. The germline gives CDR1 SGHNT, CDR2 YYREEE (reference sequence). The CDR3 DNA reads TGTGCCAGCAGCAATTCTTTTGGGGGGGATCAAGGTGGCTACACCTTC. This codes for CASSNSFGGDQGGYTF.

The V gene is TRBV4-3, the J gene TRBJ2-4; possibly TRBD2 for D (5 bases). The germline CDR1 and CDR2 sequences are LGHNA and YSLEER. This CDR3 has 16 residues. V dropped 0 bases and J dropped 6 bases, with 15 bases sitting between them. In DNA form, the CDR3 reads TGCGCCAGCAGCCAAGATCACCGGGAACTCTTAAACATTCAGTACTTC. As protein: CASSQDHRELLNIQYF.

CDR3 loop: CASTPDRIRGYTF. Written as DNA, the CDR3 is TGTGCCAGTACCCCGGACAGGATAAGAGGCTACACCTTC. The chain recombines TRBV19 with TRBJ1-2; TRBD1 aligns across 7 bases. Germline-derived CDR1 and CDR2 are LNHDA and SQIVND (reference sequence). V gave up 7 bases and J gave up 8 bases; unmatched junction bases: 10. The CDR3 totals 13 residues.

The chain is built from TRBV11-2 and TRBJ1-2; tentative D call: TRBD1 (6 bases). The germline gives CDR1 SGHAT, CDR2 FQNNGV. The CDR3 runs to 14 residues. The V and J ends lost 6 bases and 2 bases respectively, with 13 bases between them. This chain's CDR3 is CASRRTGINYGYTF. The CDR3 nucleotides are TGTGCCAGCAGGCGTACAGGGATCAACTATGGCTACACCTTC. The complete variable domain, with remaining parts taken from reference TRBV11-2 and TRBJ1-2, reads EAGVAQSPRYKIIEKRQSVAFWCNPISGHATLYWYQQILGQGPKLLIQFQNNGVVDDSQLPKDRFSAERLKGVDSTLKIQPAKLEDSAVYLCASRRTGINYGYTFGSGTRLTVV.

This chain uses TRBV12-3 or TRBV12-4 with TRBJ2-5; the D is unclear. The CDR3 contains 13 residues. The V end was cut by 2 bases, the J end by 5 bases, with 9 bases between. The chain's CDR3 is CASSLLSPETQYF. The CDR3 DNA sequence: TGTGCCAGCAGTTTATTAAGCCCGGAGACCCAGTACTTC.

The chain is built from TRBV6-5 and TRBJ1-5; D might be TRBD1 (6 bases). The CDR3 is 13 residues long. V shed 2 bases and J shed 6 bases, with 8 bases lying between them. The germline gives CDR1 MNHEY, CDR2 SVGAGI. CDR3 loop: CASSYQGFQPQHF. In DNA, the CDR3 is TGTGCCAGCAGTTACCAGGGGTTTCAGCCCCAGCATTTT.

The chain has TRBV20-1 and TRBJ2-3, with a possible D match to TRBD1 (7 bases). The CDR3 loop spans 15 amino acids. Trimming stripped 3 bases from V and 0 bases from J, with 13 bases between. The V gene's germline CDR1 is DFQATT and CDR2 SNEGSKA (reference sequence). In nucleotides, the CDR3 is TGCAGTGCTAGTTTGGCGGGACAGAGCACAGATACGCAGTATTTT. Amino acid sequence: CSASLAGQSTDTQYF.

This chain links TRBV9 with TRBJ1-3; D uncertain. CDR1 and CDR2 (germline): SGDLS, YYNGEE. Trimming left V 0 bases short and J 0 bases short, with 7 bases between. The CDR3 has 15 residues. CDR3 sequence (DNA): TGTGCCAGCAGCGTAGATGGCATCTCTGGAAACACCATATATTTT. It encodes CASSVDGISGNTIYF.

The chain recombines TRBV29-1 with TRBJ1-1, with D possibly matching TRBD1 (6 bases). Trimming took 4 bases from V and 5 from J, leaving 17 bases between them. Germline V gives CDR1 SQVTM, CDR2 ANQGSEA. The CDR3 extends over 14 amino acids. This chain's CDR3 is CSVVRQGTTTEAFF. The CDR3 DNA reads TGCAGCGTTGTACGCCAGGGGACAACTACTGAAGCTTTCTTT.

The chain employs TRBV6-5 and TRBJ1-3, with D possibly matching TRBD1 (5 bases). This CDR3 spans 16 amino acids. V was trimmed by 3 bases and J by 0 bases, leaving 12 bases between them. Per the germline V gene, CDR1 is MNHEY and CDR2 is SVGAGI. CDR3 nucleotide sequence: TGTGCCAGCAGTTATCATGGGGGTTCCTCTGGAAACACCATATATTTT. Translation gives CASSYHGGSSGNTIYF.

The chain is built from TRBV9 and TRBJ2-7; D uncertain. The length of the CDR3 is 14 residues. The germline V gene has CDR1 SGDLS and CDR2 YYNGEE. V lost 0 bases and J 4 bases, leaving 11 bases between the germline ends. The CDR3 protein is CASSVVRQYYEQYV. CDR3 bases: TGTGCCAGCAGCGTAGTACGGCAATATTACGAGCAGTACGTC.

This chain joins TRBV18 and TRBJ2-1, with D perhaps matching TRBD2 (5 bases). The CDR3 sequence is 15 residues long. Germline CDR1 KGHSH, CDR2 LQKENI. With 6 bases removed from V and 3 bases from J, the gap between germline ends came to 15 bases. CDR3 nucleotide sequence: TGTGCCAGCTCCGCGGCTCCCGGGGTCTACAATGAGCAGTTCTTC. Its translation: CASSAAPGVYNEQFF.

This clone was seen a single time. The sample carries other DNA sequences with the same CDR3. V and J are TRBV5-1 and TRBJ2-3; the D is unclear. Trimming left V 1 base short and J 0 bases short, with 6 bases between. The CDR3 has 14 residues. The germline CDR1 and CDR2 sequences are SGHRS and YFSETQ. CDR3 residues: CASSLRASTDTQYF. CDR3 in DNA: TGCGCCAGCAGCTTGAGGGCGAGCACAGATACGCAGTATTTT.

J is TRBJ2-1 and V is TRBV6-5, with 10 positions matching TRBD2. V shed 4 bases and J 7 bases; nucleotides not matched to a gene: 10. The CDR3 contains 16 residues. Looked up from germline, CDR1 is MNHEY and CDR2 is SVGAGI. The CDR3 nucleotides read TGTGCCAGCAGTTTCGACCCTAGCGGGGGATGGAATGAGCAGTTCTTC. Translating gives CASSFDPSGGWNEQFF.

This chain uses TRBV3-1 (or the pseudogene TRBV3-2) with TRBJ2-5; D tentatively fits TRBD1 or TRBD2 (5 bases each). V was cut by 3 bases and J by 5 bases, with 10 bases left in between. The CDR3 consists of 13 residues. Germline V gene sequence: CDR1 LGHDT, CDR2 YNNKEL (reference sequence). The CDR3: CASSQGRLETQYF. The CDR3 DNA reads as TGTGCCAGCAGCCAGGGACGTTTGGAGACCCAGTACTTC.

The chain's CDR3 is CASMDRGNTEAFF. The CDR3 DNA reads TGTGCCAGCATGGACAGGGGGAACACTGAAGCTTTCTTT. V usage is TRBV2 and J usage is TRBJ1-1; 9 positions agree with TRBD1. Germline assignment: CDR1 SNHLY and CDR2 FYNNEI. The CDR3 consists of 13 residues. After removal of 7 bases from V and 1 base from J, the junction contained 1 base not matched to a gene.

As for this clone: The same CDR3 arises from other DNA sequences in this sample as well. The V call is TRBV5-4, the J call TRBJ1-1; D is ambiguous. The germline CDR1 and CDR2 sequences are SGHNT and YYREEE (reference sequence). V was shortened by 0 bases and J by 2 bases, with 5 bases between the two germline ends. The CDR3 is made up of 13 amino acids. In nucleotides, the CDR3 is TGTGCCAGCAGCTTGGACAGAAACACTGAAGCTTTCTTT. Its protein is CASSLDRNTEAFF.

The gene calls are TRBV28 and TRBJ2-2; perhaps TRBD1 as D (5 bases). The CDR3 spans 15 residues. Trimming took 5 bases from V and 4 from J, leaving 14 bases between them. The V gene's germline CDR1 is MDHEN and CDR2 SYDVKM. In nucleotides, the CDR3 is TGTGCCAGCAGTCCAAGGACAATCCTCACCGGGGAGCTGTTTTTT. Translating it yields CASSPRTILTGELFF.

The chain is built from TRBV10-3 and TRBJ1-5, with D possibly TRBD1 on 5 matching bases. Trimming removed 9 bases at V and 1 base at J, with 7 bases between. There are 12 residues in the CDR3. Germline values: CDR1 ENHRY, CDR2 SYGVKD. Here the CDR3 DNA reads TGTGCCATACGGGACAGCAATCAGCCCCAGCATTTT. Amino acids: CAIRDSNQPQHF.

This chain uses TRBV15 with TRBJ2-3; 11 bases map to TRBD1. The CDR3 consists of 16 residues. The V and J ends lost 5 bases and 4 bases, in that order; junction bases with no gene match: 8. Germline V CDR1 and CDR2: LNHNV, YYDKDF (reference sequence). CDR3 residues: CATSGRTGGWADTQYF. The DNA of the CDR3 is TGTGCCACCAGCGGCCGGACAGGGGGCTGGGCAGATACGCAGTATTTT.